The 10 T cell receptor beta chains reported below all come from one sample, sequenced in a study of blood T cell repertoires in COVID-19. Sequencing was performed with immunoSEQ multiplex PCR; in TCRdb, only in-frame clones are kept and a portion is missing. The table has about 280,000 clones, roughly 88% seen once. Sequencing used peripheral blood. All receptors come from a young woman with active or convalescent COVID-19.

The rearrangement joins TRBV6-2 or TRBV6-3 to TRBJ2-7; 8 bases are a match to TRBD1. CDR3 length: 16 residues. Germline CDR1 is MNHEY and CDR2 is SVGEGT. Germline trimming cut 4 bases from V and 1 base from J; bases unmatched to any gene: 9. The CDR3 region is CASSSSRDRWSYEQYF. In DNA form, the CDR3 reads TGTGCCAGCAGTTCGAGCCGGGACAGGTGGTCCTACGAGCAGTACTTC.

CDR3 residues: CAISESSRGHIPDTQYF. The CDR3 bases are TGTGCCATCAGTGAGTCAAGCAGGGGGCATATCCCAGATACGCAGTATTTT. The chain employs TRBV10-3 and TRBJ2-3, with TRBD1 identical over 8 bases. Per the germline V gene, CDR1 is ENHRY and CDR2 is SYGVKD. V gave up 0 bases and J gave up 4 bases; unmatched junction bases: 9. CDR3 size: 17 residues.

V and J are TRBV11-2 and TRBJ1-5; no clear D gene. This CDR3 contains 13 residues. V lost 3 bases and J lost 6, with 9 bases in between. The V gene's germline CDR1 is SGHAT and CDR2 FQNNGV. The CDR3 region has the DNA TGTGCCAGCAGCTTGGGAGGGAGTCAGCCCCAGCATTTT. This codes for CASSLGGSQPQHF.

This sequence joins TRBV10-3 and TRBJ1-2; tentative D call: TRBD1 (6 bases). CDR1 and CDR2 from the germline V gene are ENHRY and SYGVKD. The CDR3 is made up of 14 amino acids. Trimming stripped 8 bases from V and 6 bases from J, with 19 bases between. The CDR3 loop is CAILVQGDFDGYTF. The CDR3 DNA reads TGTGCCATCCTAGTACAGGGTGATTTTGATGGCTACACCTTC.

The CDR3 spells CASSIRGLALLNEQFF. In nucleotides, the CDR3 is TGTGCCAGCAGTATCCGGGGACTAGCTCTTCTCAATGAGCAGTTCTTC. V and J are TRBV28 and TRBJ2-1; 9 bases are a match to TRBD2. Germline lookup yields CDR1 MDHEN and CDR2 SYDVKM. J was trimmed by 6 bases and V by 5 bases; bases with no gene match: 11. CDR3 length: 16 residues.

J is TRBJ2-7 and V is TRBV7-2; no firm D call. V lost 0 bases and J 4 bases, leaving 7 bases between the germline ends. Germline V gives CDR1 SGHTA, CDR2 FQGNSA. The CDR3 is 13 amino acids. The CDR3 region is CASSLANGYEQYF. DNA for the CDR3: TGTGCCAGCAGCTTAGCGAACGGGTACGAGCAGTACTTC.

This clone was counted a few times. V is TRBV6-5 and J is TRBJ1-5; no firm D call. V was shortened by 11 bases and J by 4 bases, with 15 bases between the two germline ends. The CDR3 has 13 amino acids. The germline gives CDR1 MNHEY, CDR2 SVGAGI. The chain's CDR3 is CAAGSSENQPQHF. The CDR3 DNA sequence: TGTGCCGCGGGCTCCTCCGAGAATCAGCCCCAGCATTTT.

The chain recombines TRBV6-5 with TRBJ1-4, with 7 bases fitting TRBD1. Germline loops: CDR1 MNHEY, CDR2 SVGAGI. Trimming removed 9 bases from V and 0 bases from J; junction bases left unmatched: 4. The CDR3 covers 14 residues. CDR3 sequence: CASSRGPTNEKLFF. As DNA, the CDR3 is TGTGCCAGTTCTAGGGGGCCAACTAATGAAAAACTGTTTTTT.

This CDR3 reads CASSLVEGTEAFF. In nucleotides, the CDR3 is TGCGCCAGCAGCTTGGTTGAGGGGACAGAAGCTTTCTTT. V usage is TRBV5-1 and J usage is TRBJ1-1, with D possibly TRBD1 on 6 matching bases. V lost 0 bases to trimming and J lost 8 bases, with 11 bases between them. The CDR3 has 13 amino acids. Per germline, CDR1 SGHRS and CDR2 YFSETQ.

The chain recombines TRBV20-1 with TRBJ2-2; 7 bases are a match to TRBD1. This CDR3 comprises 13 residues. Germline CDR1 DFQATT, CDR2 SNEGSKA (reference sequence). The trim removed 4 bases at V and 12 bases at J, leaving 11 bases unmatched. The CDR3 region has the DNA TGCAGTGCTACTGACAGGGTCAGTAGGAAGCTGTTTTTT. It codes for CSATDRVSRKLFF.